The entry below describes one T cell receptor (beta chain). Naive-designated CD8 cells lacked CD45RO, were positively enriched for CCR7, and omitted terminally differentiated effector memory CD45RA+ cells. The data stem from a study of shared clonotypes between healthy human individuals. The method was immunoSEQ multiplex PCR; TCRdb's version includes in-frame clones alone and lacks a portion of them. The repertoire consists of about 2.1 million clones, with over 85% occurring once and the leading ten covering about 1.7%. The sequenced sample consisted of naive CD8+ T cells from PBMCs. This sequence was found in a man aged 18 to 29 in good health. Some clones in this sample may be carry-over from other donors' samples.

The CDR3 is CASSPGLDTQYF. CDR3 nucleotides: TGTGCCAGCAGCCCTGGGCTAGATACGCAGTATTTT. This sequence joins TRBV7-9 and TRBJ2-3; D is ambiguous. V gave up 5 bases and J gave up 5 bases, with 8 bases separating them. Germline-derived CDR1 and CDR2 are SEHNR and FQNEAQ (reference sequence). This CDR3 comprises 12 residues.